This T cell receptor (beta chain) was sequenced for a study of blood T cell repertoires in COVID-19. Study in general: The samples span acute and convalescent COVID-19 from the United States, Italy and Spain.

Seattle's cohort entered during active infection and was followed longitudinally. V lost 2 bases and J 1 base, leaving 8 bases between the germline ends. Germline lookup yields CDR1 SEHNR and CDR2 FQNEAQ (reference sequence). The CDR3 runs to 14 residues. A single count supports this clone. In the original processing: For nucleated cells, counts were estimated from reference gene primer amplification. Some clones are missing from TCRdb's copy, which holds only in-frame ones; the method was immunoSEQ multiplex PCR. V, J and clone size were drawn from that table, and D and trimming were deduced from the DNA. The sample lists approximately 300,000 clones, roughly 84% occurring once.

V gene TRBV7-9 combines with J gene TRBJ1-1, with a tentative D call TRBD1 (5 bases). The TCR comes from a person aged 70 to 85 with COVID-19, enrolled during active disease. Material: peripheral blood. CDR3 nucleotide sequence: TGTGCCAGCAGCTTATGGGGCAAGAACACTGAAGCTTTCTTT. Translating it yields CASSLWGKNTEAFF.